Listed below are T cell receptor beta chains from one sample, sequenced in a study of blood T cell repertoires in COVID-19. Assay used: immunoSEQ multiplex PCR; TCRdb lists only in-frame clones, some missing. The sample contains fewer than 400,000 clones, 75% to 90% of which appear only once. Sequenced: PBMCs or T cells enriched from blood (not recorded which). All receptors come from a man younger than 40 who had recovered from COVID-19. Each CDR3 is given with its conserved first and last residue. Fields, in order: V gene, D gene, J gene, clone size, CDR3 protein, CDR3 DNA. A D gene is named only where the DNA matches it firmly. The listing skips clone size in some rows; elsewhere it reads once, few, many or a size class.

>TRBV2|-|TRBJ1-6|-
CASNTGDLSGSPLHF
TGTGCCAGCAATACTGGAGACCTCTCGGGTTCACCCCTCCACTTT
>TRBV15|TRBD1|TRBJ2-7|-
CATSRKQGAIGEQYF
TGTGCCACCAGCAGAAAACAGGGGGCAATCGGCGAGCAGTACTTC
>TRBV6-2/TRBV6-3|-|TRBJ2-1|-
CASSRGSSYNEQFF
TGTGCCAGCAGCCGGGGCTCTTCCTACAATGAGCAGTTCTTC
>TRBV24-1|-|TRBJ1-2|few
CATSGSQPGYTF
TGTGCCACCAGTGGCTCACAACCTGGCTACACCTTC
>TRBV6-5|-|TRBJ1-5|-
CASSPRRGQPQHF
TGTGCCAGCAGCCCAAGGCGGGGTCAGCCCCAGCATTTT
>TRBV6-5|-|TRBJ1-2|-
CASSRTRDYGYTF
TGTGCCAGCAGCCGGACACGCGACTATGGCTACACCTTC
>TRBV28|TRBD1|TRBJ1-6|-
CASSTGDRANSPLHF
TGTGCCAGCAGTACGGGGGACAGGGCGAATTCACCCCTCCACTTT
>TRBV5-1|TRBD1|TRBJ1-5|-
CASSPGTVNQPQHF
TGCGCCAGCAGCCCCGGGACAGTCAATCAGCCCCAGCATTTT
>TRBV9|-|TRBJ2-7|-
CASSAAIQGPYEQYF
TGTGCCAGCAGCGCCGCCATACAGGGTCCCTACGAGCAGTACTTC
>TRBV7-3|-|TRBJ1-2|-
CASSPKGHADYGYTF
TGTGCCAGCAGCCCAAAGGGACACGCTGACTATGGCTACACCTTC
>TRBV16|-|TRBJ2-7|-
CASSQLQLGGYEQYF
TGTGCCAGCAGCCAATTGCAGCTAGGGGGCTACGAGCAGTACTTC
>TRBV12-3/TRBV12-4|-|TRBJ1-5|-
CASKRTVNQPQHF
TGTGCCAGCAAGAGGACAGTCAATCAGCCCCAGCATTTT
>TRBV19|TRBD1|TRBJ2-6|-
CASSAGQGIAGANVLTF
TGTGCCAGTAGTGCGGGACAGGGTATCGCTGGGGCCAACGTCCTGACTTTC
>TRBV14|-|TRBJ2-1|-
CASRSGTTYNEQFF
TGTGCCAGCAGGTCCGGGACAACCTACAATGAGCAGTTCTTC
>TRBV3-1/TRBV3-2|TRBD2|TRBJ2-3|-
CASSHGAGSTQYF
TGTGCCAGCAGCCATGGAGCGGGGTCTACGCAGTATTTT
>TRBV2|-|TRBJ1-6|-
CASSELVNSPLHF
TGTGCCAGCAGTGAGTTAGTTAATTCACCCCTCCACTTT
>TRBV28|-|TRBJ2-7|-
CASSAAGVRSYEQYF
TGTGCCAGCAGTGCAGCAGGGGTACGATCCTACGAGCAGTACTTC
>TRBV4-2|-|TRBJ1-2|-
CASSQAIPVGTPYGYTF
TGTGCCAGCAGCCAAGCCATCCCGGTTGGGACACCCTATGGCTACACCTTC
>TRBV7-3|-|TRBJ2-1|-
CASSWDSSSYNEQFF
TGTGCCAGCAGCTGGGACTCGAGCTCCTACAATGAGCAGTTCTTC
>TRBV5-1|-|TRBJ1-2|-
CASRYILVYTF
TGCGCCAGCAGGTATATACTAGTCTACACCTTC
>TRBV9|-|TRBJ1-6|few
CASSVGRGEYSPLHF
TGTGCCAGCAGCGTAGGGAGGGGCGAATACTCACCCCTCCACTTT
>TRBV5-1|TRBD1|TRBJ2-7|once
CASSLGQGKYEQYF
TGCGCCAGCAGCTTGGGACAGGGGAAGTACGAGCAGTACTTC
>TRBV4-2|TRBD1|TRBJ1-2|few
CASSQVGTGGYGYTF
TGTGCCAGCAGCCAAGTGGGGACAGGAGGCTATGGCTACACCTTC
>TRBV7-9|-|TRBJ1-6|-
CASTTTGENSPLHF
TGTGCCAGCACCACCACGGGGGAGAATTCACCCCTCCACTTT
>TRBV9|-|TRBJ2-2|few
CASSVMGAGTGELFF
TGTGCCAGCAGCGTGATGGGGGCGGGCACCGGGGAGCTGTTTTTT
>TRBV15|-|TRBJ1-3|-
CATSRGGLENTIYF
TGTGCCACCAGCAGAGGAGGGTTGGAAAACACCATATATTTT
>TRBV2|TRBD2|TRBJ2-3|-
CASRSGLAPTDTQYF
TGTGCCAGCAGATCCGGACTAGCGCCCACAGATACGCAGTATTTT
>TRBV7-8|TRBD1|TRBJ2-7|-
CASSFRDSNPYEQYF
TGTGCCAGCAGCTTCCGGGACAGCAATCCCTACGAGCAGTACTTC
>TRBV5-1|-|TRBJ2-1|-
CASSQDRKQFF
TGCGCCAGCAGCCAGGACAGAAAGCAGTTCTTC
>TRBV10-2|-|TRBJ2-1|-
CASSEPSRSYNEQFF
TGCGCCAGCAGTGAGCCTAGCAGATCCTACAATGAGCAGTTCTTC
>TRBV5-6|TRBD1|TRBJ2-4|-
CASSFGGQGNIQYF
TGTGCCAGCAGCTTTGGCGGACAGGGAAACATTCAGTACTTC
>TRBV7-9|-|TRBJ1-3|-
CASSSQGNTIYF
TGTGCCAGCAGCTCACAGGGAAACACCATATATTTT
>TRBV12-5|TRBD1|TRBJ2-7|-
CASGRDRANGWYF
TGTGCTAGTGGCCGGGACAGGGCTAACGGGTGGTACTTC
>TRBV7-2|-|TRBJ2-7|-
CASSPGRSQGWEQYF
TGTGCCAGCAGCCCGGGGCGGTCCCAGGGGTGGGAGCAGTACTTC